The entry that follows covers one TCR beta chain sequence. The data were taken from a study of CD8 T cells in ankylosing spondylitis. TCRdb recomputed calls from the 5' RACE reads with MiXCR, one row per CDR3 protein. The sample consists of about 200,000 distinct CDR3 sequences, 13% of them appearing once. The CDR3 runs to 15 residues. Looked up from germline, CDR1 is SEHNR and CDR2 is FQNEAQ (reference sequence). Trimming cost V 5 bases and J 1 base, with 14 bases left between them. Material: blood, either unsorted or a sorted T cell fraction (not recorded which). The chain is built from TRBV7-9 and TRBJ2-5; weak D call: TRBD1 (6 bases). The TCR comes from a male donor with ankylosing spondylitis or in good health (not recorded which). In nucleotides, the CDR3 is TGTGCCAGCAGCCGGACAGCGACGATCCAAGAGACCCAGTACTTC. Residues: CASSRTATIQETQYF.